This TCR beta chain was retrieved from a study of blood T cell repertoires in COVID-19. Clones were read by immunoSEQ multiplex PCR, and TCRdb kept only the in-frame ones, dropping some. This sample yields around 100,000 clones, of which about 91% are seen a single time; 15% to 20% belongs to the top ten. This clone was detected only once. Germline values: CDR1 SGHAT, CDR2 FQNNGV. The V and J ends lost 2 bases and 3 bases, in that order; junction bases with no gene match: 7. CDR3 length: 15 amino acids. The V and J genes are TRBV11-2 and TRBJ2-7; TRBD2 aligns across 7 bases. Sequencing was carried out using peripheral blood. This clonotype originated in a man aged 50-60 years with acute or convalescent COVID-19. CDR3 coding DNA: TGTGCCAGCAGCTTAAAGGCTAGCGGTTACTACGAGCAGTACTTC. Translation gives CASSLKASGYYEQYF.